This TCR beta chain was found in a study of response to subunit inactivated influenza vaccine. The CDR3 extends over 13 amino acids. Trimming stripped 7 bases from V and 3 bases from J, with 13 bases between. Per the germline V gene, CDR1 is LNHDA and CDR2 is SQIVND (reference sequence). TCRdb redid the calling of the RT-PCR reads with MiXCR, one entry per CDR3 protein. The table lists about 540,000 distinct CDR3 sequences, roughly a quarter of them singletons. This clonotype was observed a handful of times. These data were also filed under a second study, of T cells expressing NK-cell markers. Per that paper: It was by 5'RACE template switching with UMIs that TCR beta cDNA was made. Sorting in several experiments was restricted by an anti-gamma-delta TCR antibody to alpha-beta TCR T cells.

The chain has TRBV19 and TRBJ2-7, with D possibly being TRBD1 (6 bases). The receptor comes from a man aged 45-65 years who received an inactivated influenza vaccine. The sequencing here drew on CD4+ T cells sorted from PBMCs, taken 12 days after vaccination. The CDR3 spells CASTPGQNYEQYF. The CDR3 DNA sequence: TGTGCCAGTACCCCAGGACAGAACTACGAGCAGTACTTC. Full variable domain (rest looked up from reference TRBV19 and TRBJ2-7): DGGITQSPKYLFRKEGQNVTLSCEQNLNHDAMYWYRQDPGQGLRLIYYSQIVNDFQKGDIAEGYSVSREKKESFPLTVTSAQKNPTAFYLCASTPGQNYEQYFGPGTRLTVT.